The 15 T cell receptor beta chains below all came from one sample that was sequenced in a study of T cells in Graves' hyperthyroidism and ophthalmopathy. Amplification targeted TCR beta CDR3 regions from RNA transcripts. The TCR CDR3 was amplified in a first-round RT-PCR using the HTBI primer set. MiXCR, applied by TCRdb to the multiplex PCR reads, yields one record per CDR3 protein. The sample comprises about 400,000 distinct CDR3 sequences, roughly an eighth of which are singletons, and less than 6.5% rests with the top ten. Sequencing was performed on blood. The receptors here all came from a woman between 18 and 29 years old with Graves' hyperthyroidism.

This clonotype has a count of ten or more. This CDR3 reads CASSRDRSNQPQHF. In DNA form, the CDR3 reads TGTGCCAGCAGCCGGGACAGGAGCAATCAGCCCCAGCATTTT. The chain couples TRBV28 to TRBJ1-5, with TRBD1 matching over 8 bases. There are 14 residues in the CDR3. Per germline, CDR1 MDHEN and CDR2 SYDVKM. V lost 6 bases, J lost 1 base, and 2 bases stayed unmatched.

Many counts were recorded for this clonotype. The J gene is TRBJ2-7, the V gene TRBV7-3; the D gene is possibly TRBD2 (6 bases). Trimming stripped 0 bases from V and 6 bases from J, with 9 bases between. CDR3 length equals 13 residues. Germline V gene data show CDR1 as SGHTA and CDR2 as FQGTGA. CDR3 DNA: TGTGCCAGCAGCTTAACGGCGGGACGCGAGCAGTACTTC. It yields the protein CASSLTAGREQYF.

Only a few counts were recorded for this clonotype. V gene TRBV7-3 combines with J gene TRBJ2-3, with 7 bases lining up with TRBD2. Germline lookup yields CDR1 SGHTA and CDR2 FQGTGA. The CDR3 consists of 16 residues. Trimming took 1 base from V and 0 from J; bases not matched to a gene: 4. CDR3 sequence reads: CASSLRVGGSTDTQYF. CDR3 nucleotide sequence: TGTGCCAGCAGCTTAAGGGTCGGGGGGAGCACAGATACGCAGTATTTT. Drawing the rest from reference TRBV7-3 and TRBJ2-3, the complete variable domain is GAGVSQTPSNKVTEKGKYVELRCDPISGHTALYWYRQSLGQGPEFLIYFQGTGAADDSGLPNDRFFAVRPEGSVSTLKIQRTERGDSAVYLCASSLRVGGSTDTQYFGPGTRLTVL.

This clonotype was observed many times. V and J are TRBV10-1 and TRBJ2-3; D gene uncertain. Germline V gene sequence: CDR1 WNHNN, CDR2 SYGVQD (reference sequence). Trimming took off 3 bases at V and 0 bases at J, with 7 bases between the two ends. The CDR3 consists of 14 residues. CDR3 nucleotides: TGCGCCAGCAGTGACCCTGCTAGCACAGATACGCAGTATTTT. It encodes CASSDPASTDTQYF.

This clonotype was detected a few times. The genes are TRBV20-1 and TRBJ2-3, with TRBD2 matching 7 bases. The CDR3 is 14 amino acids. CDR1 DFQATT and CDR2 SNEGSKA come from the germline V gene (reference sequence). V gave up 5 bases and J gave up 7 bases; unmatched junction bases: 12. CDR3: CSAPPGLIQNTQYF. The CDR3 DNA follows: TGCAGTGCTCCTCCGGGACTAATTCAGAATACGCAGTATTTT.

Ten or more counts support this clonotype. J is TRBJ2-5 and V is TRBV14; TRBD1 or TRBD2 may be the D gene (5 bases each). V was cut by 0 bases and J by 5 bases, with 19 bases left in between. The germline gives CDR1 SGHDN, CDR2 FVKESK. This CDR3 spans 17 amino acids. CDR3 sequence reads: CASSQELQVPRRETQYF. The CDR3 region has the DNA TGTGCCAGCAGCCAAGAGCTACAGGTCCCCAGGAGGGAGACCCAGTACTTC. Full variable domain (outside the CDR3, taken from reference TRBV14 and TRBJ2-5): EAGVTQFPSHSVIEKGQTVTLRCDPISGHDNLYWYRRVMGKEIKFLLHFVKESKQDESGMPNNRFLAERTGGTYSTLKVQPAELEDSGVYFCASSQELQVPRRETQYFGPGTRLLVL.

The sample holds a few counts of this clonotype. The chain is built from TRBV6-1 and TRBJ2-7, with D possibly TRBD2 on 5 matching bases. This CDR3 spans 16 amino acids. Trimming took 1 base from V and 0 from J, leaving 13 bases between them. Germline V CDR1 and CDR2: MNHNS, SASEGT. CDR3 nucleotides: TGTGCCAGCAGTGAAGAGGAGGACGATTACTCCTACGAGCAGTACTTC. Amino acid sequence: CASSEEEDDYSYEQYF.

The chain links TRBV20-1 to TRBJ1-5; TRBD1 agrees at 7 bases. The CDR3 totals 16 residues. Germline V gene sequence: CDR1 DFQATT, CDR2 SNEGSKA (reference sequence). V lost 6 bases, J lost 4 bases, and 15 bases stayed unmatched. The CDR3 loop reads CSADSLGTAINQPQHF. The DNA of the CDR3 is TGCAGTGCGGACTCCCTCGGGACAGCGATTAATCAGCCCCAGCATTTT.

This clonotype showed up just a few times. The V call is TRBV20-1, the J call TRBJ2-3; TRBD2 is a possible D gene (6 bases). The germline gives CDR1 DFQATT, CDR2 SNEGSKA (reference sequence). The CDR3 loop spans 16 amino acids. Trimming pared 1 base from V and 2 bases from J, leaving 16 bases between. The DNA for the CDR3 is TGCAGTGCTAGAGGGGTTGGGCGGGGATACACAGATACGCAGTATTTT. As protein: CSARGVGRGYTDTQYF.

This clonotype was observed many times. The V call is TRBV5-1, the J call TRBJ1-1; D not resolved. Germline assignment: CDR1 SGHRS and CDR2 YFSETQ. The CDR3 totals 15 residues. The V gene lost 2 bases and the J gene lost 1 base, with 12 bases spanning the gap. The chain's CDR3 is CASSFDPPKNTEAFF. The CDR3 DNA sequence: TGCGCCAGCAGCTTCGACCCACCAAAGAACACTGAAGCTTTCTTT.

The V call is TRBV4-1, the J call TRBJ1-2; D call uncertain. The CDR3 consists of 16 residues. V dropped 0 bases and J dropped 3 bases, with 14 bases sitting between them. Per germline, CDR1 MGHRA and CDR2 YSYEKL. This chain's CDR3 is CASSQDPEPHYYGYTF. The CDR3 DNA sequence: TGCGCCAGCAGCCAAGACCCGGAGCCTCATTACTATGGCTACACCTTC.

The table lists this clonotype with a few counts. CDR3: CASSQATGPEQYF. CDR3 in DNA: TGTGCCAGCAGCCAAGCGACAGGTCCCGAGCAGTACTTC. V and J are TRBV3-1 and TRBJ2-7; weak D call: TRBD1 (6 bases). Germline CDR1 LGHDT, CDR2 YNNKEL (reference sequence). The CDR3 totals 13 residues. V shed 1 base and J shed 6 bases, with 10 bases lying between them.

This clonotype was recorded a few times. This sequence joins TRBV27 and TRBJ1-6, with D uncertain. Trimming stripped 6 bases from V and 6 bases from J, with 6 bases between. CDR1 is MNHEY and CDR2 is SMNVEV in the germline V gene (reference sequence). The CDR3 has 12 residues. CDR3: CASRIPNSPLHF. CDR3 DNA: TGTGCCAGCAGGATCCCTAATTCACCCCTCCACTTT.

This clonotype occurred a few times. V gene TRBV29-1 combines with J gene TRBJ2-1; 9 bases align to TRBD1. The CDR3 runs to 13 residues. V lost 5 bases, J lost 4 bases, and 3 bases stayed unmatched. The V gene's germline CDR1 is SQVTM and CDR2 ANQGSEA. The CDR3 loop reads CSVTGQGYNEQFF. In DNA form, the CDR3 reads TGCAGCGTTACGGGACAGGGATACAATGAGCAGTTCTTC.

The chain recombines TRBV5-4 with TRBJ1-1; D is unresolved. This CDR3 is 14 amino acids long. The V end was cut by 2 bases, the J end by 1 base, with 9 bases between. CDR1 is SGHNT, CDR2 YYREEE, per germline (reference sequence). The DNA for the CDR3 is TGTGCCAGCAGCTTTGGGTATAGGAACACTGAAGCTTTCTTT. It specifies CASSFGYRNTEAFF.